One sample yielded the 24 T cell receptor beta chains listed below, sequenced in a study of cytomegalovirus exposure and HLA in healthy donors. PCR employed 60 Vbeta and 13 Jbeta primers. Only in-frame clones appear in the TCRdb table, and some are missing; sequencing was by immunoSEQ multiplex PCR. The data hold hundreds of thousands of clones, with approximately 85% observed a single time. The sample consisted of PBMCs. Receptors originate from a girl aged 2-10 years in good health and CMV-seronegative.

This clone was seen once. V and J are TRBV6-6 and TRBJ2-7, with 11 bases aligning to TRBD2. From germline, CDR1 is MNHNY and CDR2 SVGAGI (reference sequence). This CDR3 spans 16 amino acids. The J segment lost 7 bases and the V segment lost 7 bases, leaving 15 bases of the junction unmatched. The CDR3: CASKAVTSGGPREQYF. The CDR3 coding sequence is TGTGCCAGCAAGGCGGTTACTAGCGGGGGTCCGAGGGAGCAGTACTTC.

The rearrangement joins TRBV25-1 to TRBJ2-1, with TRBD2 matching 7 bases. CDR3 length equals 13 residues. Germline V gene data show CDR1 as MGHDK and CDR2 as SYGVNS. Trimming took 3 bases from V and 13 from J; bases not matched to a gene: 9. In DNA form, the CDR3 reads TGTGCCAGCAGTGAGATTGGTAGCGGGTATCAGTTCTTC. Encoded protein: CASSEIGSGYQFF.

The V call is TRBV6-1, the J call TRBJ1-1; TRBD1 might be the D (5 bases). The CDR3 has 13 residues. V lost 4 bases to trimming and J lost 11 bases, with 17 bases between them. Per germline, CDR1 MNHNS and CDR2 SASEGT. For the CDR3, the DNA is TGTGCCAGCAGTGGCAGACTGGTCGGGGGTGCTTTCTTT. It translates to CASSGRLVGGAFF.

The chain is built from TRBV5-1 and TRBJ1-1, with 11 bases identical to TRBD1. The CDR3 runs 16 residues. V lost 2 bases, J lost 0 bases, and 3 bases stayed unmatched. Germline lookup yields CDR1 SGHRS and CDR2 YFSETQ. Here the CDR3 reads CASSLRTGGMNTEAFF. CDR3 DNA sequence: TGCGCCAGCAGCTTAAGGACAGGGGGCATGAACACTGAAGCTTTCTTT.

The chain couples TRBV6-9 to TRBJ2-3; TRBD2 aligns across 8 bases. CDR1 MNHGY and CDR2 SVAAGI come from the germline V gene. The V gene end was trimmed by 0 bases and the J gene end by 0 bases; junction bases not matched to a gene: 5. The CDR3 has 17 amino acids. Here the CDR3 reads CASSYSQGGGSTDTQYF. DNA of the CDR3: TGTGCCAGCAGTTATTCCCAGGGCGGGGGGAGCACAGATACGCAGTATTTT.

The CDR3 sequence: CASSFLNRFMDGYTF. The CDR3 nucleotides are TGTGCCAGCAGCTTCCTAAACAGGTTCATGGATGGCTACACCTTC. The chain links TRBV7-8 to TRBJ1-2; D may be TRBD1 (5 bases). Trimming removed 3 bases at V and 6 bases at J, with 17 bases between. The V gene's germline CDR1 is SGHVS and CDR2 FQNEAQ. The CDR3 runs to 15 residues. The full variable domain, its missing parts supplied by reference TRBV7-8 and TRBJ1-2, is GAGVSQSPRYKVAKRGQDVALRCDPISGHVSLFWYQQALGQGPEFLTYFQNEAQLDKSGLPSDRFFAERPEGSVSTLKIQRTQQEDSAVYLCASSFLNRFMDGYTFGSGTRLTVV.

This chain connects TRBV4-2 to TRBJ1-1; D not certain. The V gene's germline CDR1 is LGHNA and CDR2 YNFKEQ. CDR3 size: 14 residues. Trimming shortened V by 0 bases and J by 1 base, and 6 bases separated the two germline ends. The CDR3 bases are TGTGCCAGCAGCCAAGAGAGCGAGAACACTGAAGCTTTCTTT. Amino acids: CASSQESENTEAFF.

The chain joins TRBV7-8 to TRBJ2-1; 11 bases map to TRBD1. Per the germline V gene, CDR1 is SGHVS and CDR2 is FQNEAQ. The CDR3 covers 17 residues. Trimming cost V 6 bases and J 10 bases; bases outside gene matches: 17. The DNA of the CDR3 is TGTGCCAGCAGATATCTAGCCGGGACAGGGGGGACGATGGAGCAGTTCTTC. Its translation: CASRYLAGTGGTMEQFF. Based on the CDR3 plus reference TRBV7-8 and TRBJ2-1, the full variable domain is GAGVSQSPRYKVAKRGQDVALRCDPISGHVSLFWYQQALGQGPEFLTYFQNEAQLDKSGLPSDRFFAERPEGSVSTLKIQRTQQEDSAVYLCASRYLAGTGGTMEQFFGPGTRLTVL.

The chain has TRBV30 and TRBJ1-6; a possible D gene is TRBD1 (5 bases). V lost 2 bases to trimming and J lost 14 bases, with 10 bases between them. The CDR3 totals 11 residues. CDR1 is GTSNPN and CDR2 is SVGIG in the germline V gene (reference sequence). The CDR3: CAWSIGGSLHF. The CDR3 region has the DNA TGTGCCTGGAGTATCGGGGGGTCCCTCCACTTT.

This chain joins TRBV18 and TRBJ2-1; D not certain. Trimming left V 0 bases short and J 9 bases short, with 9 bases between. The germline CDR1 and CDR2 sequences are KGHSH and LQKENI. The CDR3 runs 13 residues. As DNA, the CDR3 is TGTGCCAGCTCACCACCAGGCGAGGCTGAGCAGTTCTTC. It encodes CASSPPGEAEQFF.

This chain connects TRBV7-9 to TRBJ1-2; TRBD1 agrees at 8 bases. The length of the CDR3 is 15 residues. The V gene's germline CDR1 is SEHNR and CDR2 FQNEAQ (reference sequence). The ends lost 1 base at V and 7 bases at J; junction bases unmatched: 8. CDR3 residues: CASSLELDRGSGYTF. The CDR3 DNA reads as TGTGCCAGCAGCTTAGAGTTAGACAGGGGATCTGGCTACACCTTC.

The V gene is TRBV6-1, the J gene TRBJ2-3; TRBD1 aligns across 8 bases. From germline, CDR1 is MNHNS and CDR2 SASEGT. V dropped 6 bases and J dropped 0; count of bases not matched to a gene: 5. There are 15 residues in the CDR3. The CDR3 loop is CASRKRQGSTDTQYF. In DNA form, the CDR3 reads TGTGCCAGCAGAAAGAGACAGGGGAGCACAGATACGCAGTATTTT.

The chain employs TRBV19 and TRBJ1-1, with unresolved D. CDR1 is LNHDA, CDR2 SQIVND, per germline (reference sequence). Trimming took 4 bases from V and 3 from J, leaving 12 bases between them. This CDR3 is built from 14 residues. The chain's CDR3 is CASSRVELHTEAFF. The CDR3 DNA is TGTGCCAGTAGTAGGGTGGAGCTACACACTGAAGCTTTCTTT.

The V call is TRBV6-5, the J call TRBJ2-7; no firm D call. Germline V gene sequence: CDR1 MNHEY, CDR2 SVGAGI. Trimming took off 8 bases at V and 3 bases at J, with 11 bases between the two ends. The CDR3 consists of 12 residues. CDR3 residues: CASGNSDYEQYF. Written as DNA, the CDR3 is TGTGCCAGCGGAAACAGTGACTACGAGCAGTACTTC.

This chain connects TRBV4-1 to TRBJ2-7; 12 positions agree with TRBD2. This CDR3 spans 16 amino acids. Germline CDR1 is MGHRA and CDR2 is YSYEKL. The V and J ends lost 0 bases and 7 bases, in that order; junction bases with no gene match: 7. The CDR3 loop reads CASSQDLAGGRGEQYF. The CDR3 DNA is TGCGCCAGCAGCCAAGATCTAGCGGGGGGGCGAGGGGAGCAGTACTTC.

V usage is TRBV19 and J usage is TRBJ1-1; no reliable D call. This CDR3 region has 14 residues. Trimming removed 7 bases at V and 0 bases at J, with 12 bases between. Germline-derived CDR1 and CDR2 are LNHDA and SQIVND (reference sequence). As DNA, the CDR3 is TGTGCCAGTAAAAAGACGGAGATGAACACTGAAGCTTTCTTT. Amino acids: CASKKTEMNTEAFF. The full variable domain, in which reference TRBV19 and TRBJ1-1 provide the parts outside the CDR3, is DGGITQSPKYLFRKEGQNVTLSCEQNLNHDAMYWYRQDPGQGLRLIYYSQIVNDFQKGDIAEGYSVSREKKESFPLTVTSAQKNPTAFYLCASKKTEMNTEAFFGQGTRLTVV.

This chain links TRBV18 with TRBJ2-7; TRBD1 matches 10 bases. The trim removed 6 bases at V and 2 bases at J, leaving 4 bases unmatched. Germline V gives CDR1 KGHSH, CDR2 LQKENI. CDR3 length equals 14 residues. The CDR3 coding sequence is TGTGCCAGCTCGGGGGACAGGGGACCCTACGAGCAGTACTTC. It specifies CASSGDRGPYEQYF.

This chain joins TRBV6-1 and TRBJ2-4; 7 bases agree with TRBD1. The V and J ends lost 5 bases and 3 bases, in that order; junction bases with no gene match: 7. The germline CDR1 and CDR2 sequences are MNHNS and SASEGT. The length of the CDR3 is 15 residues. The DNA of the CDR3 is TGTGCCAGCAGTCCCGACAGGGTCGGCAAAAACATTCAGTACTTC. Its translation is CASSPDRVGKNIQYF.

The chain joins TRBV6-5 to TRBJ2-7; 7 positions agree with TRBD1. The ends lost 2 bases at V and 2 bases at J; junction bases unmatched: 6. CDR3 length equals 15 residues. Germline CDR1 MNHEY, CDR2 SVGAGI. The CDR3 sequence is CASSYASTGAYEQYF. Here the CDR3 DNA reads TGTGCCAGCAGTTACGCCTCCACAGGGGCCTACGAGCAGTACTTC.

The V and J genes are TRBV11-2 and TRBJ2-5, with D maybe TRBD2 (5 bases). Matching the DNA end better, TRBJ2-7 makes the J call doubtful. The CDR3 covers 13 residues. CDR1 is SGHAT and CDR2 is FQNNGV in the germline V gene. The CDR3 spells CASSLGGSYEQYF. CDR3 nucleotide sequence: TGTGCCAGCAGCTTAGGAGGGTCCTACGAGCAGTACTTC.

This clone was detected only a few times. The chain is built from TRBV10-3 and TRBJ1-1, with 9 bases lining up with TRBD1. The CDR3 length is 16 residues. Germline V gene lookup returns CDR1 ENHRY and CDR2 SYGVKD. Trimming removed 6 bases from V and 6 bases from J; junction bases left unmatched: 14. DNA of the CDR3: TGTGCCATCAGACCGGGACAGGGACGCTCGGAAGCTGAAGCTTTCTTT. Amino acid sequence: CAIRPGQGRSEAEAFF.

This clone was seen just once. The genes are TRBV30 and TRBJ1-2, with TRBD1 as a possible D gene (6 bases). There are 15 residues in the CDR3. V was pared by 2 bases and J by 0 bases, with 13 bases between. In germline, CDR1 is GTSNPN, CDR2 SVGIG (reference sequence). Written as DNA, the CDR3 is TGTGCCTGGAGTATACAGGGATCTACTAACTATGGCTACACCTTC. Its protein product is CAWSIQGSTNYGYTF.

The chain is built from TRBV4-1 and TRBJ1-4, with D tentatively TRBD1 (6 bases). CDR1 MGHRA and CDR2 YSYEKL come from the germline V gene. V dropped 0 bases and J dropped 4 bases, with 12 bases sitting between them. The CDR3 extends over 16 amino acids. CDR3 in DNA: TGCGCCAGCAGCCAAGATCGGGACACATATAATGAAAAACTGTTTTTT. Its translation: CASSQDRDTYNEKLFF.

The chain links TRBV5-4 to TRBJ2-7, with 9 nucleotides matching TRBD2. Germline assignment: CDR1 SGHNT and CDR2 YYREEE (reference sequence). The CDR3 covers 14 residues. V was clipped by 1 base and J by 7 bases; unmatched bases: 6. Here the CDR3 DNA reads TGTGCCAGCAGCTTGCCTAGCGGGATGGGGGAGCAGTACTTC. It yields the protein CASSLPSGMGEQYF. Together with reference TRBV5-4 and TRBJ2-7, the CDR3 gives the full variable domain: ETGVTQSPTHLIKTRGQQVTLRCSSQSGHNTVSWYQQALGQGPQFIFQYYREEENGRGNFPPRFSGLQFPNYSSELNVNALELDDSALYLCASSLPSGMGEQYFGPGTRLTVT.